What follows are 15 T cell receptor beta chains derived from one specimen sequenced in a study of T cell repertoires in cytomegalovirus infection (dated by TCRdb to about 2019). Sequencing was performed on an Illumina HiSeq 1500. TCRdb reprocessing: public reads trimmed at Q25 with fastp, clones called with MiXCR, in-frame beta chains kept. Each CDR3 protein appears once, grouped with its most common genes and DNA. The sample table contains about 450,000 distinct CDR3 sequences; only one count was recorded for roughly 30% of them. The ten largest account for around 15% of the sample. The sample was PBMCs. The receptors were sampled from a human donor in good health (CMV status not recorded). Some clones in this sample may be carry-over from other donors' samples.

The V call is TRBV28, the J call TRBJ2-2; D may be TRBD2 (5 bases). CDR3 length equals 18 residues. V was clipped by 5 bases and J by 6 bases, with 25 bases between them. Germline loops: CDR1 MDHEN, CDR2 SYDVKM. The CDR3 sequence: CASSTNVVRARGAGELFF. DNA of the CDR3: TGTGCCAGCAGTACGAATGTTGTAAGGGCTCGGGGAGCCGGGGAGCTGTTTTTT.

The V call is TRBV5-6, the J call TRBJ2-4; 8 bases are shared with TRBD1. The J segment lost 0 bases and the V segment lost 0 bases, leaving 17 bases of the junction unmatched. CDR3 size: 21 residues. Per the germline V gene, CDR1 is SGHDT and CDR2 is YYEEEE. The CDR3 sequence: CASSLGAGGVEYTLAKNIQYF. CDR3 in DNA: TGTGCCAGCAGCTTGGGGGCAGGGGGCGTAGAATACACACTAGCCAAAAACATTCAGTACTTC.

In this sample, this clonotype turned up a few times. The chain combines TRBV20-1 with TRBJ1-1, with unresolved D. Germline V gene lookup returns CDR1 DFQATT and CDR2 SNEGSKA (reference sequence). V gave up 5 bases and J gave up 11 bases, with 21 bases separating them. This CDR3 spans 13 amino acids. The CDR3 spells CSAPSGAQRGAFF. The CDR3 DNA follows: TGCAGTGCTCCCAGCGGTGCACAGAGAGGGGCTTTCTTT.

This sequence joins TRBV28 and TRBJ1-1; 9 nucleotides match TRBD1. The trim removed 5 bases at V and 1 base at J, leaving 8 bases unmatched. The germline gives CDR1 MDHEN, CDR2 SYDVKM. The CDR3 has 16 amino acids. CDR3 in DNA: TGTGCCAGCAGTCCCCGGGACAGGGCTTCGAACACTGAAGCTTTCTTT. The encoded protein is CASSPRDRASNTEAFF.

This clonotype was detected only a few times. The CDR3: CASSVTVATEAFF. The CDR3 coding sequence is TGTGCCAGCAGCGTTACAGTAGCCACTGAAGCTTTCTTT. The chain links TRBV7-2 to TRBJ1-1; no clear D gene. Trimming removed 5 bases from V and 4 bases from J, with 11 bases in between. The CDR3 is 13 amino acids. In germline, CDR1 is SGHTA, CDR2 FQGNSA.

This clonotype was counted between two and nine times. This chain connects TRBV20-1 to TRBJ2-7, with D unclear. The CDR3 extends over 13 amino acids. V was pared by 6 bases and J by 0 bases, with 12 bases between. Germline V gives CDR1 DFQATT, CDR2 SNEGSKA (reference sequence). The chain's CDR3 is CSASAVSSYEQYF. The CDR3 DNA reads as TGCAGTGCAAGTGCTGTAAGCTCCTACGAGCAGTACTTC.

This clonotype was recorded only once. The chain carries TRBV29-1 and TRBJ1-5; D possibly corresponds to TRBD1 (6 bases). The V and J ends lost 2 bases and 1 base respectively, with 6 bases between them. Per germline, CDR1 SQVTM and CDR2 ANQGSEA. CDR3 length equals 13 residues. CDR3 amino acids: CSVEQGSNQPQHF. The DNA of the CDR3 is TGCAGCGTTGAACAGGGGAGCAATCAGCCCCAGCATTTT.

V gene TRBV6-1 combines with J gene TRBJ2-7, with D perhaps matching TRBD2 (5 bases). The V end was cut by 8 bases, the J end by 4 bases, with 15 bases between. CDR3 length: 13 residues. Germline V gene data show CDR1 as MNHNS and CDR2 as SASEGT. The DNA of the CDR3 is TGTGCCAGCGGTAGTGGAGGTACATACGAGCAGTACTTC. Protein: CASGSGGTYEQYF.

The chain is built from TRBV20-1 and TRBJ2-3, with D hard to call. Germline V CDR1 and CDR2: DFQATT, SNEGSKA (reference sequence). The CDR3 contains 15 residues. V was trimmed by 0 bases and J by 2 bases, leaving 12 bases between them. CDR3 in DNA: TGCAGTGCTAGAGATGGTGGAAAACTCACAGATACGCAGTATTTT. Translating it yields CSARDGGKLTDTQYF.

This clonotype has ten or more counts. The CDR3 sequence is CASRDRISPYNSPLHF. CDR3 coding DNA: TGTGCCAGCAGGGACAGGATATCCCCTTATAATTCACCCCTCCACTTT. The chain combines TRBV7-2 with TRBJ1-6; 7 nucleotides match TRBD1. CDR3 size: 16 residues. CDR1 and CDR2 (germline): SGHTA, FQGNSA. V was pared by 6 bases and J by 4 bases, with 9 bases of the junction left unmatched.

This clonotype was counted only a few times. V and J are TRBV19 and TRBJ2-1, with D perhaps matching TRBD1 (6 bases). Trimming took off 5 bases at V and 8 bases at J, with 13 bases between the two ends. This CDR3 region has 13 residues. Germline lookup yields CDR1 LNHDA and CDR2 SQIVND (reference sequence). The CDR3 region is CASSLGTLDEQFF. The DNA of the CDR3 is TGTGCCAGTAGTCTAGGGACACTCGATGAGCAGTTCTTC.

Regarding this clonotype: Possible read error: a much larger clone is one base away. The chain uses TRBV7-6 and TRBJ2-5, with 8 bases identical to TRBD2. The CDR3 spans 15 residues. The J segment lost 3 bases and the V segment lost 4 bases, leaving 7 bases of the junction unmatched. Germline V gene lookup returns CDR1 SGHVS and CDR2 FNYEAQ. This chain's CDR3 is CASSSNSGVEETQYF. The DNA of the CDR3 is TGTGCCAGCAGCTCGAATAGCGGGGTCGAAGAGACCCAGTACTTC.

This clonotype showed up just a few times. V gene TRBV5-6 combines with J gene TRBJ2-3; perhaps TRBD2 as D (5 bases). This CDR3 contains 13 residues. Germline assignment: CDR1 SGHDT and CDR2 YYEEEE. V was shortened by 6 bases and J by 3 bases, with 11 bases between the two germline ends. CDR3 sequence: CASTLGSTDTQYF. CDR3 in DNA: TGTGCCAGCACCCTTGGGAGTACAGATACGCAGTATTTT. Looking up the rest from reference TRBV5-6 and TRBJ2-3 gives the full variable domain: DAGVTQSPTHLIKTRGQQVTLRCSPKSGHDTVSWYQQALGQGPQFIFQYYEEEERQRGNFPDRFSGHQFPNYSSELNVNALLLGDSALYLCASTLGSTDTQYFGPGTRLTVL.

This clonotype was found many times. The chain links TRBV4-2 to TRBJ2-7; D possibly uses TRBD1 or TRBD2 (5 bases each). Germline V gene data show CDR1 as LGHNA and CDR2 as YNFKEQ. This CDR3 region has 16 residues. V lost 1 base, J lost 2 bases, and 15 bases lay in between. CDR3 nucleotides: TGTGCCAGCAGCCAAGGAACGGCAGGGAGTACCTACGAGCAGTACTTC. Protein sequence: CASSQGTAGSTYEQYF.

The chain uses TRBV5-1 and TRBJ2-2; weak D call: TRBD2 (5 bases). Trimming cost V 4 bases and J 10 bases, with 23 bases left between them. The germline V gene has CDR1 SGHRS and CDR2 YFSETQ. The CDR3 sequence is 16 residues long. For the CDR3, the DNA is TGCGCCAGCAGCCCGGTGCGGGTGACGTCTAAAGAGGAGCTGTTTTTT. Its translation: CASSPVRVTSKEELFF.